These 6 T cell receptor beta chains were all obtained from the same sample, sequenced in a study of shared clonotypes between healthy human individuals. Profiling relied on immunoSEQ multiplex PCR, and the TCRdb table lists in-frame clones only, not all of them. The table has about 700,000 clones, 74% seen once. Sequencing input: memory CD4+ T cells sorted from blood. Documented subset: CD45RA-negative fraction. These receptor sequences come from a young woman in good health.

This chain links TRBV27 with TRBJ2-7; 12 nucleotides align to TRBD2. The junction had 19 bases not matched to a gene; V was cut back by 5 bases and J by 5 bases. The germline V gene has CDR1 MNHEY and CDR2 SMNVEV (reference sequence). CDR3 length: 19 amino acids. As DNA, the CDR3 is TGTGCCAGCAGTCCCCACCGTGAGGAGACTAGCGGGAGTAGCAACGAGCAGTACTTC. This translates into CASSPHREETSGSSNEQYF.

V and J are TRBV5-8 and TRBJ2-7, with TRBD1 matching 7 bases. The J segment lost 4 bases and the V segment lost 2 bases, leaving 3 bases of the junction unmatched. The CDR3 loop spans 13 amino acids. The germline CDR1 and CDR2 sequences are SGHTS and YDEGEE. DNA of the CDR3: TGTGCCAGCAGCTTTGACAGGGAATACGAGCAGTACTTC. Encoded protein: CASSFDREYEQYF.

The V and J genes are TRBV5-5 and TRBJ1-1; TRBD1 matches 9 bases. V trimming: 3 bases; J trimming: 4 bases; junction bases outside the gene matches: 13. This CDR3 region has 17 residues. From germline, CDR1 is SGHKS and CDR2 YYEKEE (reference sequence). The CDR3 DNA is TGTGCCAGCAGCTACCGGGACAGGGTTGCCCCGGTCACTGAAGCTTTCTTT. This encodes CASSYRDRVAPVTEAFF.

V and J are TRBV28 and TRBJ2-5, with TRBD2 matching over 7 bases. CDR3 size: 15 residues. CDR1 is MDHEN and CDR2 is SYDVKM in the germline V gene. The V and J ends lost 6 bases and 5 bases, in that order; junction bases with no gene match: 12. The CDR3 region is CASRHAEAGRETQYF. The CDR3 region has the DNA TGTGCCAGCAGACACGCTGAGGCCGGGAGGGAGACCCAGTACTTC.

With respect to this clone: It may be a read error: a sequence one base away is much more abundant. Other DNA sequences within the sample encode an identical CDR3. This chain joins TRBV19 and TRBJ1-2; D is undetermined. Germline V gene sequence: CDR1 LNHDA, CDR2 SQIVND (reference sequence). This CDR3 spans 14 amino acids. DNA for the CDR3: TGTGCCAGTAGTATACACGGACTGAACTATGGCTATACCTTC. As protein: CASSIHGLNYGYTF.

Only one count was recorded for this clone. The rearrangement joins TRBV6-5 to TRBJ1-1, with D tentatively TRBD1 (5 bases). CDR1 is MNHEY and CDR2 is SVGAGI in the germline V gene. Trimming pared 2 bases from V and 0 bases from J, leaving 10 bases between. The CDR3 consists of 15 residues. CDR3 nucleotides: TGTGCCAGCAGTTACGGGGGACTCCTGAACACTGAAGCTTTCTTT. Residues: CASSYGGLLNTEAFF.